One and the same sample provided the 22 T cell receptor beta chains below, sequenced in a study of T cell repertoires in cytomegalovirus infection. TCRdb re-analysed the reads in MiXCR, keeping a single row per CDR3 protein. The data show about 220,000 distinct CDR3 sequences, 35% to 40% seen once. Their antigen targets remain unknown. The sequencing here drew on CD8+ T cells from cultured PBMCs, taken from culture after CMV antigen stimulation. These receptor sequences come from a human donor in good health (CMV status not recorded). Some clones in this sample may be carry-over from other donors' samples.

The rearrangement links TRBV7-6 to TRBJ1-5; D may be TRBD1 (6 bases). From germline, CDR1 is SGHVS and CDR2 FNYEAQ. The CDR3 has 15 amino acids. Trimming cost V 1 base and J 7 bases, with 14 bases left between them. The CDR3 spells CASSLGWGAEQPQHF. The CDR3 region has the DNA TGTGCCAGCAGCTTAGGGTGGGGGGCTGAACAGCCCCAGCATTTT.

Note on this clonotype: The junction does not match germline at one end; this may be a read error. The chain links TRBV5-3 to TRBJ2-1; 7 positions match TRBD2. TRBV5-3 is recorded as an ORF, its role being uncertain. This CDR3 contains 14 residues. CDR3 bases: TGTGCCAGCAGCTCCGGGACTATAGACAATGAGCAGTTCTTC. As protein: CASSSGTIDNEQFF.

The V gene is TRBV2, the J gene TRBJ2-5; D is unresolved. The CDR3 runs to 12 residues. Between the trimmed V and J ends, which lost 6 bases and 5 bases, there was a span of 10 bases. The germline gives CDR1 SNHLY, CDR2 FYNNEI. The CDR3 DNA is TGTGCCAGCAGCGCCGATAGGGAGACCCAGTACTTC. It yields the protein CASSADRETQYF.

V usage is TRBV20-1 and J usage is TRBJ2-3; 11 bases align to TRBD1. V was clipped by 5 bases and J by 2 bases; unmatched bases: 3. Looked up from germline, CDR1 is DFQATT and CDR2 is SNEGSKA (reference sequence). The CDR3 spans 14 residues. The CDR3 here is CSAPDRGPTDTQYF. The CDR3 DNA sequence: TGCAGTGCTCCGGACAGGGGGCCCACAGATACGCAGTATTTT.

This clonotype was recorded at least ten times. CDR3 DNA sequence: TGCAGTGCTAGAGATCGGGGACCGAGAAACACCATATATTTT. This codes for CSARDRGPRNTIYF. The V call is TRBV20-1, the J call TRBJ1-3; D might be TRBD1 (5 bases). Trimming shortened V by 0 bases and J by 5 bases, and 11 bases separated the two germline ends. CDR1 and CDR2 from the germline V gene are DFQATT and SNEGSKA (reference sequence). The CDR3 has 14 residues.

DNA for the CDR3: TGCAGTGCTGGGGCGACTAGCGGGATGATGGAGTACCAAGAGACCCAGTACTTC. It is translated as CSAGATSGMMEYQETQYF. The chain has TRBV20-1 and TRBJ2-5; 11 nucleotides align to TRBD2. The V and J ends lost 5 bases and 0 bases, in that order; junction bases with no gene match: 14. The CDR3 covers 18 residues. Germline CDR1 DFQATT, CDR2 SNEGSKA (reference sequence).

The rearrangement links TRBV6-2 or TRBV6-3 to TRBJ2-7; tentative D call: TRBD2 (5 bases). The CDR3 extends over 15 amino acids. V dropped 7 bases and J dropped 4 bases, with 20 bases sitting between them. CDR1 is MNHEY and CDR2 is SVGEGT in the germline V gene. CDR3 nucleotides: TGTGCCAGCAAGAAGGGAGCACTCGGTGTGTACGAGCAGTACTTC. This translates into CASKKGALGVYEQYF.

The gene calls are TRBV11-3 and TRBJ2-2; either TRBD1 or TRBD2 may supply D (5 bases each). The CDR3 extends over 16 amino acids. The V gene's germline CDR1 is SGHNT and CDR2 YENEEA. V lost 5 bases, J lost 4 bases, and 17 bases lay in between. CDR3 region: CASSTPGPPGTGELFF. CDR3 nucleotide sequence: TGTGCCAGCAGCACCCCGGGACCACCAGGCACCGGGGAGCTGTTTTTT.

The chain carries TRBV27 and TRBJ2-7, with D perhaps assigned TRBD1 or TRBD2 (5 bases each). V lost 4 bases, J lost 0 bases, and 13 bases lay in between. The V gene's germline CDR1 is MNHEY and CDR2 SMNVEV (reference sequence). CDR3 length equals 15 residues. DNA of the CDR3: TGTGCCAGCAGTTGGGACGGTTCGAGCTCCTACGAGCAGTACTTC. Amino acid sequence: CASSWDGSSSYEQYF.

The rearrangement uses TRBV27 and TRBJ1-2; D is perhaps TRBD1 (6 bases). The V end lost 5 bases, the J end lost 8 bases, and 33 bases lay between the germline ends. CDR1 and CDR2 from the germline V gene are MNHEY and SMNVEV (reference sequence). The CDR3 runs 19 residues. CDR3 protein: CASSPYDRNGVRKRNGYTF. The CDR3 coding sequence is TGTGCCAGCAGTCCATATGACAGGAATGGGGTCCGGAAAAGAAACGGCTACACCTTC.

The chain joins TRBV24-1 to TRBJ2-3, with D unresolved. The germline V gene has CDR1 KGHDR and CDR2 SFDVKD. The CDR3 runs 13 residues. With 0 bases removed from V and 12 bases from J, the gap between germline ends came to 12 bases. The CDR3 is CATSDLQVVGQYF. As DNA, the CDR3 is TGTGCCACCAGTGATTTGCAGGTCGTAGGACAGTATTTT.

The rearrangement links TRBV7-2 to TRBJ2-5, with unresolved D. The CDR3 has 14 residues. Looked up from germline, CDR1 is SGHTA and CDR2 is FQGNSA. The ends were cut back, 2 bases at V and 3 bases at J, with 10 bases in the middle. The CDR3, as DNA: TGTGCCAGCAGCTTATGGTCCGGAGAAGAGACCCAGTACTTC. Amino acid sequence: CASSLWSGEETQYF. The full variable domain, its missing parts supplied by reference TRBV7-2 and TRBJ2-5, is GAGVSQSPSNKVTEKGKDVELRCDPISGHTALYWYRQSLGQGLEFLIYFQGNSAPDKSGLPSDRFSAERTGGSVSTLTIQRTQQEDSAVYLCASSLWSGEETQYFGPGTRLLVL.

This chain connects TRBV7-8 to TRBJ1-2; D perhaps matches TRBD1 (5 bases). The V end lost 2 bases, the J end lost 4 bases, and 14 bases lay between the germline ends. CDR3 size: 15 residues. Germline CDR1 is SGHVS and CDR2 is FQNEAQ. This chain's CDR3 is CASSLSRQRAYGYTF. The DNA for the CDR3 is TGTGCCAGCAGCTTATCCCGACAGCGGGCCTATGGCTACACCTTC.

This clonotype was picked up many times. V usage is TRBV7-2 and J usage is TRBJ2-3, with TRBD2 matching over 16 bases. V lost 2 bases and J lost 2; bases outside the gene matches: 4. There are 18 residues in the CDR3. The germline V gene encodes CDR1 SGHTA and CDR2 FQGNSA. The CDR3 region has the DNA TGTGCCAGCAGCTTAATCGGGACTAGCGGGGGGGACACAGATACGCAGTATTTT. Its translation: CASSLIGTSGGDTDTQYF.

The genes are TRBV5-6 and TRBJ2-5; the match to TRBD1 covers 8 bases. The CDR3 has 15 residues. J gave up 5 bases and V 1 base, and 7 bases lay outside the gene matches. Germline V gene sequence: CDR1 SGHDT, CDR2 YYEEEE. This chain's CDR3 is CASSLFGTGWETQYF. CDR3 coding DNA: TGTGCCAGCAGCTTGTTTGGGACAGGCTGGGAGACCCAGTACTTC.

The CDR3 sequence is CASSYTLGEKLFF. In DNA, the CDR3 is TGTGCCAGCAGTTATACGTTGGGGGAAAAACTGTTTTTT. The chain combines TRBV27 with TRBJ1-4; D is undetermined. Germline loops: CDR1 MNHEY, CDR2 SMNVEV (reference sequence). The CDR3 is 13 residues long. V lost 4 bases, J lost 8 bases, and 11 bases lay in between. Supplemented by reference TRBV27 and TRBJ1-4, the full variable domain reads EAQVTQNPRYLITVTGKKLTVTCSQNMNHEYMSWYRQDPGLGLRQIYYSMNVEVTDKGDVPEGYKVSRKEKRNFPLILESPSPNQTSLYFCASSYTLGEKLFFGSGTQLSVL.

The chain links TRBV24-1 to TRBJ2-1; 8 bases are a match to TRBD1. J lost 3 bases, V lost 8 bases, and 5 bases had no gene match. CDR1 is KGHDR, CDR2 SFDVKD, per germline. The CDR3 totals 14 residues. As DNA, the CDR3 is TGTGCCACCAAGAAGGGACAGGACTACAATGAGCAGTTCTTC. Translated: CATKKGQDYNEQFF.

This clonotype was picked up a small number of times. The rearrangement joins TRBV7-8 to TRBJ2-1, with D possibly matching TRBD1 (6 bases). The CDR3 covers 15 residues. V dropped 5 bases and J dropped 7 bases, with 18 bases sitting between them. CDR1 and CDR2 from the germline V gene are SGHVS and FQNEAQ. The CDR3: CASSPGGGRGNEQFF. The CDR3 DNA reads TGTGCCAGCAGCCCCGGTGGGGGCCGGGGTAATGAGCAGTTCTTC.

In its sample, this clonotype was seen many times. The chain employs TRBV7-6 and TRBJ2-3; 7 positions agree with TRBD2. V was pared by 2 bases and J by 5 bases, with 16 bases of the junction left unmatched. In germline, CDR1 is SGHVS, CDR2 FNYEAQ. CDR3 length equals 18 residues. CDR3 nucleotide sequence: TGTGCCAGCAGCTTACGATCCCGTTTGGCGGGGGAGGGAGATACGCAGTATTTT. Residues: CASSLRSRLAGEGDTQYF.

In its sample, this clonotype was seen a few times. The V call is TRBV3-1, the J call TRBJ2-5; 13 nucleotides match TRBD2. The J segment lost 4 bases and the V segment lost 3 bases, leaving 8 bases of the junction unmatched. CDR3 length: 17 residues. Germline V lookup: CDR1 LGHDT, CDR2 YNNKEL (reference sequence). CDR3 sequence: CASSHELAGGRLETQYF. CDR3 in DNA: TGTGCCAGCAGCCACGAACTAGCGGGAGGGCGTCTAGAGACCCAGTACTTC.

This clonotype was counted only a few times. The DNA of the CDR3 is TGTGCCAGCTCCACCTCTCTAGCGGTACAGCAGTACTTC. It yields the protein CASSTSLAVQQYF. The chain links TRBV12-3 or TRBV12-4 to TRBJ2-7; 7 nucleotides line up with TRBD2. The V and J ends lost 8 bases and 8 bases, in that order; junction bases with no gene match: 12. The CDR3 runs to 13 residues.

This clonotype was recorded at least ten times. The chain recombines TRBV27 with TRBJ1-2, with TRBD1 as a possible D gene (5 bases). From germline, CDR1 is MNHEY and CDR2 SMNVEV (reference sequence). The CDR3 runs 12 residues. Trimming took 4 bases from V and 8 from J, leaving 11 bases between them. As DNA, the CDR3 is TGTGCCAGCAGTTACGGGGGGATCGGCTACACCTTC. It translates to CASSYGGIGYTF.